This record looks at one T cell receptor beta chain sequence and its context. Ten immunoSEQ deep assay plates served to sequence unsorted PBMC DNA. Profiling relied on immunoSEQ multiplex PCR, and the TCRdb table lists in-frame clones only, not all of them. The table has 400,000 to 600,000 clones, roughly 77% seen once. This CDR3 is 15 amino acids long. Per germline, CDR1 PRHDT and CDR2 FYEKMQ (reference sequence). V lost 6 bases, J lost 7 bases, and 8 bases stayed unmatched. This entry is derived from a study of shared clonotypes between healthy human individuals. The chain is built from TRBV13 and TRBJ2-1; 11 bases agree with TRBD2. The source material was PBMCs. This receptor was identified in a woman in her forties in good health. Some clones in this sample may be carry-over from other donors' samples. CDR3 in amino acids: CASRGHGTSGNEQFF. CDR3 DNA sequence: TGTGCCAGCAGAGGCCACGGGACTAGCGGTAATGAGCAGTTCTTC.